This T cell receptor (beta chain) was identified in a study of regulatory T cells in long-lasting Graves disease. Time point reported: persistent/refractory GD, antithyroid drugs over 5 years with positive TRAb. Isolated PBMC RNA provided the starting material for the TCR library. This clonotype was observed many times. The CDR3 is made up of 11 amino acids. The ends were cut back, 8 bases at V and 3 bases at J, with 7 bases in the middle. Libraries of TCR beta came from iRepertoire HTBI primers plus Arm-PCR of CDR3 regions. Using its own MiXCR run on the multiplex PCR reads, TCRdb lists one record per CDR3 protein. There are 700,000 or so distinct CDR3 sequences in the sample; 30% occur only once, and around 40% lies in the top ten.

V and J are TRBV12-3 or TRBV12-4 and TRBJ1-1; D is ambiguous. The source is a female donor with Graves disease. Sequencing used peripheral blood mononuclear cells (PBMCs), obtained when the disease was refractory, from a patient treated with antithyroid drugs. CDR3 DNA: TGTGCCAGCGTACGGGACACTGAAGCTTTCTTT. It is translated as CASVRDTEAFF.